These T cell receptor beta chains were read from a single sample in a study of T cell responses to AZD1222 COVID-19 vaccine. Sequenced by immunoSEQ multiplex PCR; TCRdb stores in-frame clones only, minus some. This repertoire shows about 110,000 clones, around 90% found once; its top ten account for around 1.6%. The source was peripheral blood, collected on day 0 of AZD1222 vaccination. The receptors were sampled from an adult in good health. Each CDR3 is given without its conserved first and last residue.

v_call,cdr3_aa
TRBV18,ASSPSTETSNTIY
TRBV15,ATSSAASSYNEQF
TRBV21-1,ASSKGRGKIFGGYT
TRBV2,ASNLRDSNQPQH
TRBV11-3,ASSSDRTIGEQY
TRBV4-1,ASSWGGQPQH
TRBV5-6,ASSRFTGYSNQPQH
TRBV19,ASSIEFDTEAF
TRBV18,ASSPGSRGAMPGNTIY
TRBV7-6,ASSLRSGTLQETQY
TRBV11-2,ASNRGGATDTQY
TRBV5-1,ASSLAPQTSGRSGELF
TRBV3-1/TRBV3-2,ASSPVGVPDTQY
TRBV19,ASSMGAYNEQF
TRBV11-2,ASSFNYGYT
TRBV5-1,ASMKTGGGEQY
TRBV6-5,ASSYVSGGSGGYT
TRBV29-1,SVDFQYTEAF
TRBV6-1,ASSDPGQGRGAF
TRBV5-1,ASSLGGPNYGYT
TRBV19,ASSRGTENSPQY
TRBV25-1,ASRQNYEQY
TRBV7-2,ASSLSYEQY
TRBV6-1,ASSDGGVWGDYT
TRBV30,AWSQDRPPLH
TRBV27,ASSIDRVGEQY
TRBV14,ASSQERAFYEQY
TRBV5-1,ASSFSGDNTDTQY
TRBV14,ASSPFAGRVYNEQF
TRBV7-9,ASSLGGVPAYEQY
TRBV6-5,ASRLSGQGTYEQY
TRBV4-1,ASQSGRADNEQF
TRBV29-1,SVWDYEAF
TRBV10-1,ASSESGVSSYEQY
TRBV30,AWSVRGLIY
TRBV25-1,ASSGLVGVNYGYT
TRBV18,ASSATTDRAAGANVLT
TRBV5-4,ASSPGTDPTNEKLF
TRBV27,ASSTLAVGAYNEQF
TRBV19,ASSTTGSLGTLYGYT
TRBV11-1,ASSHWTNKNYGYT
TRBV5-1,ASSLLGVTNEKLF
TRBV10-3,AISPGTGSGGNQPQH
TRBV27,ASTLQPGYENEQY
TRBV4-1,ASSQGTGGLSNQPQH